This T cell receptor beta chain is drawn from a study of cytomegalovirus exposure and HLA in healthy donors. Study in general: Membership in the Caucasian-associated ancestry cluster was found for around 81% of roughly 360 genotyped donors.

V was cut by 8 bases and J by 2 bases, with 12 bases left in between. CDR1 is LGHNA and CDR2 is YSLEER in the germline V gene. The CDR3 totals 13 residues. In this sample, this clone turned up once. Its antigen is not known. General study results and limits: It was likely that a cluster of highly shared sequence variants was a sequencing artifact. Association of a missense DCLRE1C variant with TCR beta V- and J-gene trimming was reported in a later analysis.

PCR primers comprised 60 Vbeta and 13 Jbeta primers. TCRdb's table, derived via immunoSEQ multiplex PCR, lists solely in-frame clones and lacks some. The sample has approximately 150,000 clones, 65% to 80% seen once; the top ten hold approximately 3%. The TCR was taken from a male donor in good health and CMV-seronegative. The V and J genes are TRBV4-3 and TRBJ1-1; the D gene is possibly TRBD1 (6 bases). Sequencing was done on a sample of PBMCs. This CDR3 is CASRGDKNTEAFF. CDR3 nucleotides: TGCGCCAGCCGAGGGGACAAAAACACTGAAGCTTTCTTT.